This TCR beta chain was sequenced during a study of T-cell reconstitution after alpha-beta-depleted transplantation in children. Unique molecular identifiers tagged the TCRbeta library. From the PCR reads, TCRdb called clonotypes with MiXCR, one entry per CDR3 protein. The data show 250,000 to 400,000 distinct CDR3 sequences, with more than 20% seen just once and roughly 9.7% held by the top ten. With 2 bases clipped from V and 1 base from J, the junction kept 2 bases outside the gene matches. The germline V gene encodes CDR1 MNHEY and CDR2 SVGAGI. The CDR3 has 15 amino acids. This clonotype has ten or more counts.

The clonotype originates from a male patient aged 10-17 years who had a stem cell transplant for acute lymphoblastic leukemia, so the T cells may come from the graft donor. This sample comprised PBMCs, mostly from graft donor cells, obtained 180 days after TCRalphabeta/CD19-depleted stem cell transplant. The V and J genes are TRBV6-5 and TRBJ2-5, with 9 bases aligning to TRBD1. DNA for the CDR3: TGTGCCAGCAGTTACCGGGACAGGGCCCAAGAGACCCAGTACTTC. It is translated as CASSYRDRAQETQYF.